The 27 T cell receptor beta chains listed next were all sequenced from one sample in a study of blood T cell repertoires in COVID-19. The method was immunoSEQ multiplex PCR; TCRdb's version includes in-frame clones alone and lacks a portion of them. The sample lists approximately 100,000 clones, 81% seen once, with 4.4% in the top ten. Material for sequencing was peripheral blood. Every receptor here comes from a man aged 55 to 69 with acute or convalescent COVID-19.

This clone was found once. The chain couples TRBV5-1 to TRBJ1-1; D is possibly TRBD1 (5 bases). CDR1 SGHRS and CDR2 YFSETQ come from the germline V gene. This CDR3 has 14 residues. The V end lost 0 bases, the J end lost 4 bases, and 10 bases lay between the germline ends. The CDR3 is CASSLVRGITEAFF. The CDR3 DNA sequence: TGCGCCAGCAGCTTGGTTAGGGGCATCACTGAAGCTTTCTTT.

V gene TRBV15 combines with J gene TRBJ1-2, with 7 positions matching TRBD1. V was clipped by 0 bases and J by 5 bases; unmatched bases: 0. The CDR3 covers 13 residues. Germline values: CDR1 LNHNV, CDR2 YYDKDF (reference sequence). The CDR3 nucleotides read TGTGCCACCAGCAGAGACAGGGGGTATGGCTACACCTTC. Translation gives CATSRDRGYGYTF. The entire variable domain, with the rest obtained from reference TRBV15 and TRBJ1-2, is as follows: DAMVIQNPRYQVTQFGKPVTLSCSQTLNHNVMYWYQQKSSQAPKLLFHYYDKDFNNEADTPDNFQSRRPNTSFCFLDIRSPGLGDTAMYLCATSRDRGYGYTFGSGTRLTVV.

The V and J genes are TRBV28 and TRBJ2-4; 16 nucleotides align to TRBD2. J lost 9 bases, V lost 5 bases, and 7 bases had no gene match. Germline CDR1 MDHEN, CDR2 SYDVKM. The CDR3 is 16 residues long. This CDR3 reads CASSPGTSGREGIQYF. The CDR3, as DNA: TGTGCCAGCAGTCCTGGGACTAGCGGGAGGGAGGGCATTCAGTACTTC.

This rearrangement joins TRBV28 to TRBJ2-1; D is ambiguous. This CDR3 has 15 amino acids. V dropped 2 bases and J dropped 2 bases, with 10 bases sitting between them. Germline V gene lookup returns CDR1 MDHEN and CDR2 SYDVKM. For the CDR3, the DNA is TGTGCCAGCAGTTTAGTTGGAGCGACCTACAATGAGCAGTTCTTC. Encoded protein: CASSLVGATYNEQFF.

V and J are TRBV28 and TRBJ2-4, with D maybe TRBD1 (6 bases). The CDR3 consists of 15 residues. V was shortened by 4 bases and J by 1 base, with 11 bases between the two germline ends. Germline V CDR1 and CDR2: MDHEN, SYDVKM. As DNA, the CDR3 is TGTGCCAGCAGTTCCCCAGGGGCGGCCAAAAACATTCAGTACTTC. It encodes CASSSPGAAKNIQYF.

This rearrangement joins TRBV5-1 to TRBJ2-7; no firm D call. CDR3 length: 13 residues. The germline CDR1 and CDR2 sequences are SGHRS and YFSETQ. V was trimmed by 1 base and J by 1 base, leaving 6 bases between them. The CDR3 bases are TGCGCCAGCAGCTTGTCGTCTTCCTACGAGCAGTACTTC. Translated: CASSLSSSYEQYF.

The V and J genes are TRBV10-2 and TRBJ1-3, with 7 bases lining up with TRBD1. Germline V gene sequence: CDR1 WSHSY, CDR2 SAAADI. The CDR3 has 15 residues. V gave up 2 bases and J gave up 3 bases; unmatched junction bases: 4. This CDR3 reads CASSEGRGFGNTIYF. CDR3 bases: TGCGCCAGCAGTGAGGGCAGGGGGTTTGGAAACACCATATATTTT.

This clone was counted a few times. This rearrangement joins TRBV4-2 to TRBJ1-6, with D maybe TRBD1 (6 bases). There are 15 residues in the CDR3. Per germline, CDR1 LGHNA and CDR2 YNFKEQ. V lost 4 bases to trimming and J lost 8 bases, with 15 bases between them. CDR3 loop: CASSPVEQGDSPLHF. The CDR3 coding sequence is TGTGCCAGCAGCCCCGTCGAACAGGGAGATTCACCCCTCCACTTT.

The chain uses TRBV9 and TRBJ2-2; possible D gene TRBD1, 5 bases. The CDR3 has 15 amino acids. Trimming took 2 bases from V and 5 from J, leaving 13 bases between them. CDR1 is SGDLS, CDR2 YYNGEE, per germline. The CDR3 loop reads CASSVSRAWTGELFF. CDR3 in DNA: TGTGCCAGCAGCGTTTCCAGGGCTTGGACCGGGGAGCTGTTTTTT.

The chain couples TRBV19 to TRBJ2-3; D uncertain. This CDR3 comprises 14 residues. Germline CDR1 is LNHDA and CDR2 is SQIVND (reference sequence). V shed 2 bases and J shed 1 base, with 7 bases lying between them. The CDR3 spells CASSIFSGTDTQYF. CDR3 nucleotides: TGTGCCAGTAGTATATTTTCGGGCACAGATACGCAGTATTTT.

The CDR3 region is CASTLGGGGNTIYF. In nucleotides, the CDR3 is TGTGCCAGCACCTTGGGAGGGGGAGGAAACACCATATATTTT. The J gene is TRBJ1-3, the V gene TRBV9, with D possibly matching TRBD1 (6 bases). Germline values: CDR1 SGDLS, CDR2 YYNGEE. This CDR3 has 14 residues. V lost 6 bases and J 4 bases, leaving 14 bases between the germline ends.

The chain employs TRBV6-1 and TRBJ1-5, with 10 bases fitting TRBD1. The V and J ends lost 5 bases and 3 bases, in that order; junction bases with no gene match: 4. CDR3 length: 15 amino acids. From germline, CDR1 is MNHNS and CDR2 SASEGT. The CDR3 sequence is CASSLGQGINQPQHF. In DNA, the CDR3 is TGTGCCAGCAGTTTGGGACAGGGGATCAATCAGCCCCAGCATTTT.

This chain uses TRBV19 with TRBJ1-2, with TRBD1 matching over 10 bases. V trimming: 6 bases; J trimming: 6 bases; junction bases outside the gene matches: 7. This CDR3 contains 14 residues. Germline lookup yields CDR1 LNHDA and CDR2 SQIVND (reference sequence). The DNA for the CDR3 is TGTGCCAGTAGCGCGACAGGGGGCATTGATGGCTACACCTTC. Its protein product is CASSATGGIDGYTF.

This chain uses TRBV7-6 with TRBJ1-2; D remains ambiguous. Germline CDR1 reads SGHVS; CDR2 reads FNYEAQ. V lost 0 bases and J 4 bases, leaving 9 bases between the germline ends. The CDR3 runs 14 residues. The CDR3 loop reads CASSLAEDGYGYTF. In nucleotides, the CDR3 is TGTGCCAGCAGCTTAGCGGAGGATGGCTATGGCTACACCTTC.

The rearrangement links TRBV27 to TRBJ1-1; the D gene is possibly TRBD1 (6 bases). V shed 3 bases and J shed 3 bases, with 23 bases lying between them. This CDR3 contains 18 residues. The germline gives CDR1 MNHEY, CDR2 SMNVEV (reference sequence). CDR3 nucleotide sequence: TGTGCCAGCAGTTTCAAAGGCGTCATCCGGGGGGCCTACACTGAAGCTTTCTTT. As protein: CASSFKGVIRGAYTEAFF.

This clone has just a few counts. CDR3 in DNA: TGCAGTGCTAGTCACAGGGGCCCCTCTGGAAACACCATATATTTT. Protein sequence: CSASHRGPSGNTIYF. This rearrangement joins TRBV20-1 to TRBJ1-3; 7 nucleotides agree with TRBD1. The CDR3 totals 15 residues. Losses at the gene ends were 3 bases for V and 0 bases for J; bases not matched to a gene: 5. Germline values: CDR1 DFQATT, CDR2 SNEGSKA (reference sequence).

The J gene is TRBJ1-2, the V gene TRBV5-6; no clear D. V lost 4 bases and J 5 bases, leaving 15 bases between the germline ends. This CDR3 has 14 residues. Germline V gene sequence: CDR1 SGHDT, CDR2 YYEEEE. In DNA form, the CDR3 reads TGTGCCAGCAGCGTCGGGTCCTTATATTATGGCTACACCTTC. Its protein product is CASSVGSLYYGYTF.

In DNA form, the CDR3 reads TGTGCCAGCAGCGTTGGATCCCACAGGGGTAATGAAAAACTGTTTTTT. It yields the protein CASSVGSHRGNEKLFF. V and J are TRBV9 and TRBJ1-4; the match to TRBD1 covers 7 bases. Trimming took 2 bases from V and 4 from J; bases not matched to a gene: 8. CDR1 SGDLS and CDR2 YYNGEE come from the germline V gene. The CDR3 has 16 amino acids.

The rearrangement links TRBV21-1 to TRBJ2-3; whether TRBD2, the table's D call, matches the DNA was not checked. TRBV21-1 is designated a pseudogene. This CDR3 has 15 amino acids. In DNA form, the CDR3 reads TGTGCCAGAAGCGGGAGGACTAGGGGCACAGATACGCAGTATTTT. Protein sequence: CARSGRTRGTDTQYF.

J is TRBJ2-2 and V is TRBV4-3; 8 nucleotides match TRBD2. After removal of 2 bases from V and 10 bases from J, the junction contained 15 bases not matched to a gene. From germline, CDR1 is LGHNA and CDR2 YSLEER. The CDR3 totals 17 residues. CDR3 bases: TGCGCCAGCAGCCAATTACCGGGACTAGGGGGTCTTAAGGAGCTGTTTTTT. This encodes CASSQLPGLGGLKELFF.

The gene calls are TRBV18 and TRBJ2-5; weak D call: TRBD1 (5 bases). CDR3 size: 15 residues. Germline V gene sequence: CDR1 KGHSH, CDR2 LQKENI. The V end lost 3 bases, the J end lost 0 bases, and 11 bases lay between the germline ends. In nucleotides, the CDR3 is TGTGCCAGCTCACCTGGGGCGGTTTACCAAGAGACCCAGTACTTC. Translating it yields CASSPGAVYQETQYF.

The CDR3: CASSSAGQEYF. CDR3 nucleotides: TGTGCCAGCAGTTCCGCGGGACAGGAGTACTTC. The J gene is TRBJ2-7, the V gene TRBV12-3 or TRBV12-4; 8 positions match TRBD1. The CDR3 runs to 11 residues. With 4 bases clipped from V and 11 bases from J, the junction kept 4 bases outside the gene matches.

This chain connects TRBV2 to TRBJ1-4; 12 nucleotides agree with TRBD1. The germline CDR1 and CDR2 sequences are SNHLY and FYNNEI. This CDR3 has 16 amino acids. V lost 8 bases, J lost 0 bases, and 4 bases stayed unmatched. For the CDR3, the DNA is TGTGCCAGCGAGGGGACAGGGGGCACAACTAATGAAAAACTGTTTTTT. Its protein is CASEGTGGTTNEKLFF. The entire variable domain, with the rest obtained from reference TRBV2 and TRBJ1-4, is as follows: EPEVTQTPSHQVTQMGQEVILRCVPISNHLYFYWYRQILGQKVEFLVSFYNNEISEKSEIFDDQFSVERPDGSNFTLKIRSTKLEDSAMYFCASEGTGGTTNEKLFFGSGTQLSVL.

This chain uses TRBV6-5 with TRBJ2-2; TRBD2 matches 9 bases. The ends lost 7 bases at V and 4 bases at J; junction bases unmatched: 7. The CDR3 is 15 amino acids. CDR1 MNHEY and CDR2 SVGAGI come from the germline V gene. This CDR3 reads CASTPGLAFTGELFF. CDR3 bases: TGTGCCAGCACCCCGGGACTAGCCTTCACCGGGGAGCTGTTTTTT.

The rearrangement uses TRBV4-3 and TRBJ1-6; possibly TRBD1 for D (5 bases). This CDR3 is built from 16 residues. Trimming took 0 bases from V and 7 from J, leaving 13 bases between them. The germline gives CDR1 LGHNA, CDR2 YSLEER. The CDR3 region has the DNA TGCGCCAGCAGCCAAGAATGGCAGGGAAGGAATTCACCCCTCCACTTT. Protein: CASSQEWQGRNSPLHF.

This clone appeared a few times. This chain connects TRBV2 to TRBJ1-5; the match to TRBD1 covers 8 bases. CDR3 length equals 13 residues. J lost 6 bases, V lost 7 bases, and 5 bases had no gene match. Germline CDR1 reads SNHLY; CDR2 reads FYNNEI. CDR3 DNA sequence: TGTGCCAGCACCGGACAGGGTGTTCAGCCCCAGCATTTT. Translated: CASTGQGVQPQHF.

This chain joins TRBV18 and TRBJ1-1, with a weak D call TRBD1 (5 bases). Germline-derived CDR1 and CDR2 are KGHSH and LQKENI. V was cut by 3 bases and J by 4 bases, with 12 bases left in between. The CDR3 sequence is 14 residues long. In DNA form, the CDR3 reads TGTGCCAGCTCACCGGCAGGGAGGCGCACTGAAGCTTTCTTT. It encodes CASSPAGRRTEAFF.